The 9 T cell receptor beta chains reported below all come from one sample, sequenced in a study of CD8 T cells in Susac syndrome. RNA, at about 0.5 to 1 ug, was reverse transcribed with random hexamers. MiXCR, applied by TCRdb to the immunoSEQ multiplex PCR reads, yields one record per CDR3 protein. The sample lists roughly 190,000 distinct CDR3 sequences, just under 95% seen once, with around 0.16% in the top ten. Material: CD8+ T cells from PBMCs. These receptors were obtained from a human donor with Susac syndrome.

This chain links TRBV5-6 with TRBJ2-3; either TRBD1 or TRBD2 may supply D (5 bases each). Trimming took 4 bases from V and 2 from J, leaving 11 bases between them. Germline CDR1 SGHDT, CDR2 YYEEEE. CDR3 length equals 14 residues. The CDR3 protein is CASSGGRPTDTQYF. As DNA, the CDR3 is TGTGCCAGCAGCGGGGGACGTCCCACAGATACGCAGTATTTT.

J is TRBJ2-7 and V is TRBV5-6; D might be TRBD1 or TRBD2, each matching 5 bases. V shed 4 bases and J shed 2 bases, with 22 bases lying between them. The CDR3 runs 17 residues. Looked up from germline, CDR1 is SGHDT and CDR2 is YYEEEE. The CDR3 nucleotides are TGTGCCAGCAGCGCGGACATCACGGGACGGACCACCTACGAGCAGTACTTC. Its protein is CASSADITGRTTYEQYF.

This rearrangement joins TRBV5-6 to TRBJ1-4; D is possibly TRBD1 (6 bases). CDR1 SGHDT and CDR2 YYEEEE come from the germline V gene. The CDR3 is 14 residues long. V lost 4 bases and J lost 6, with 13 bases in between. DNA of the CDR3: TGTGCCAGCAGCCTAGGGGGGCGAGATGAAAAACTGTTTTTT. Translation gives CASSLGGRDEKLFF.

The chain carries TRBV20-1 and TRBJ1-5; D ambiguous. This CDR3 region has 14 residues. Trimming left V 0 bases short and J 2 bases short, with 8 bases between. Germline V gene sequence: CDR1 DFQATT, CDR2 SNEGSKA (reference sequence). The CDR3 coding sequence is TGCAGTGCTAGAGATCGATCGGGCAATCAGCCCCAGCATTTT. Its protein is CSARDRSGNQPQHF.

The chain is built from TRBV4-1 and TRBJ2-5; TRBD2 matches 13 bases. The germline gives CDR1 MGHRA, CDR2 YSYEKL. The CDR3 consists of 16 residues. Trimming cost V 4 bases and J 1 base; bases outside gene matches: 3. CDR3 region: CASSPWTSGGQETQYF. DNA for the CDR3: TGCGCCAGCAGCCCATGGACTAGCGGGGGCCAAGAGACCCAGTACTTC.

This rearrangement joins TRBV10-3 to TRBJ2-6, with D hard to call. V was shortened by 0 bases and J by 1 base, with 7 bases between the two germline ends. This CDR3 spans 16 amino acids. Looked up from germline, CDR1 is ENHRY and CDR2 is SYGVKD. The CDR3, as DNA: TGTGCCATCAGTGAGTCAGGAGCATCTGGGGCCAACGTCCTGACTTTC. Its protein is CAISESGASGANVLTF.

The chain recombines TRBV28 with TRBJ2-7; perhaps TRBD2 as D (5 bases). CDR1 MDHEN and CDR2 SYDVKM come from the germline V gene. CDR3 size: 12 residues. V was pared by 6 bases and J by 4 bases, with 10 bases between. This chain's CDR3 is CASRSEGYEQYF. The CDR3 DNA follows: TGTGCCAGCAGATCAGAGGGATACGAGCAGTACTTC.

This clonotype showed up just once. The J gene is TRBJ1-5, the V gene TRBV15; D ambiguous. The CDR3 contains 17 residues. Germline CDR1 is LNHNV and CDR2 is YYDKDF (reference sequence). V gave up 0 bases and J gave up 0 bases, with 12 bases separating them. This CDR3 reads CATSRDEYDYSNQPQHF. CDR3 in DNA: TGTGCCACCAGCAGAGATGAATATGATTATAGCAATCAGCCCCAGCATTTT.

The chain employs TRBV7-9 and TRBJ2-7, with D unresolved. This CDR3 region has 13 residues. Trimming took 5 bases from V and 2 from J, leaving 10 bases between them. Germline V gene lookup returns CDR1 SEHNR and CDR2 FQNEAQ (reference sequence). CDR3: CASSQWQTYEQYF. CDR3 nucleotides: TGTGCCAGCAGCCAATGGCAAACCTACGAGCAGTACTTC.